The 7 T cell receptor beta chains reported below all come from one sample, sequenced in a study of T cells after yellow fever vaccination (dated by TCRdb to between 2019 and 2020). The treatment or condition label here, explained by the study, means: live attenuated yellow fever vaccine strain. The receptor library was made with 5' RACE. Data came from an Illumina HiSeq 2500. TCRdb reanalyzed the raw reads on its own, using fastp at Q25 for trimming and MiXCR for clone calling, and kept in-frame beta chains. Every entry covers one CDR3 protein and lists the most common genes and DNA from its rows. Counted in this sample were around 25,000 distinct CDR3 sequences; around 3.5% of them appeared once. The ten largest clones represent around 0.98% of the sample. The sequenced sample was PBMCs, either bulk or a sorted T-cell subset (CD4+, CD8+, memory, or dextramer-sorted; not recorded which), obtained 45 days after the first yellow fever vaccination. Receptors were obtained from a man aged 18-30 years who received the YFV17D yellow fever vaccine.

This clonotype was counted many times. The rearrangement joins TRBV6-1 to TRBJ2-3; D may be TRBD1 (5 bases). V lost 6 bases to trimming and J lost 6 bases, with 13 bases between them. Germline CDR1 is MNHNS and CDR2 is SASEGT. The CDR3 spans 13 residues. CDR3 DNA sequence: TGTGCCAGCAGGTGGGGCGCTGGGGATACGCAGTATTTT. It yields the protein CASRWGAGDTQYF.

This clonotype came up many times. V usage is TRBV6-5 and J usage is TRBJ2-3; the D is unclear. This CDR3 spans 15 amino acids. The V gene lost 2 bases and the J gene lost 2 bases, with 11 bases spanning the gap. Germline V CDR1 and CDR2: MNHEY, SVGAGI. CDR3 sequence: CASSYAISHTDTQYF. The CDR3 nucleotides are TGTGCCAGCAGTTACGCTATTAGTCACACAGATACGCAGTATTTT.

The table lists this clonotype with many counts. CDR3 sequence reads: CASSLMGGTDTQYF. DNA for the CDR3: TGTGCCAGCAGCTTAATGGGGGGCACAGATACGCAGTATTTT. The chain carries TRBV7-9 and TRBJ2-3, with D perhaps given as TRBD1 or TRBD2 (5 bases each). CDR3 length equals 14 residues. Trimming removed 2 bases from V and 1 base from J, with 7 bases in between. The germline V gene has CDR1 SEHNR and CDR2 FQNEAQ (reference sequence).

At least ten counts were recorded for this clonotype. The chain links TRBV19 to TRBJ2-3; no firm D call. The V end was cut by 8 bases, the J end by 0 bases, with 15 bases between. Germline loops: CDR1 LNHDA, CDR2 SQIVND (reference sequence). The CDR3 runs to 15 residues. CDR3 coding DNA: TGTGCCAGTGGCCCGTTGTCGTCTAGCACAGATACGCAGTATTTT. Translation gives CASGPLSSSTDTQYF.

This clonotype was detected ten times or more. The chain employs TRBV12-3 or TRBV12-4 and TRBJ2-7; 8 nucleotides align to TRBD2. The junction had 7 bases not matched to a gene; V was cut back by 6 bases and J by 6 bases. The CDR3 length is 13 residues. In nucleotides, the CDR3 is TGTGCCAGCAGACAACCGGGACTAGGCGAGCAGTACTTC. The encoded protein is CASRQPGLGEQYF.

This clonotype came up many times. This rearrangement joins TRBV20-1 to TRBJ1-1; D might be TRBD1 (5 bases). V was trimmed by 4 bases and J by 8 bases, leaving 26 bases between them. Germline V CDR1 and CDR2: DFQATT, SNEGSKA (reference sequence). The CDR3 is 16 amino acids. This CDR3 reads CSANSPWDRMGFEAFF. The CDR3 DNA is TGCAGTGCTAACTCCCCTTGGGACCGGATGGGGTTCGAAGCTTTCTTT.

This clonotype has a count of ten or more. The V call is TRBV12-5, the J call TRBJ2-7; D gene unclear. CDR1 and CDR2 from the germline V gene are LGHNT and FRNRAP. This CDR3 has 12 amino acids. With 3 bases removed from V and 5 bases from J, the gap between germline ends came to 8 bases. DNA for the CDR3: TGTGCTAGTGGTTTTAGGTTGGACGAGCAGTACTTC. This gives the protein CASGFRLDEQYF.